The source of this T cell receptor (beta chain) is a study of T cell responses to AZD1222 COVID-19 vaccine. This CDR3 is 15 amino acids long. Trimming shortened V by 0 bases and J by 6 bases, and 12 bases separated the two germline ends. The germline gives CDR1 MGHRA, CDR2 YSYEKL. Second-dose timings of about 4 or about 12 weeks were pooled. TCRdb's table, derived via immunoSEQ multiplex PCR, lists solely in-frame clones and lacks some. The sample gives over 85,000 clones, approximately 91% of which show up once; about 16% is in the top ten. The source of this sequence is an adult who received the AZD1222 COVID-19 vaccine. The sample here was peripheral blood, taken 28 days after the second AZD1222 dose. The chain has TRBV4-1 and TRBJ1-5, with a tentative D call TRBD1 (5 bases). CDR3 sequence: CASSQDWQGGQPQHF. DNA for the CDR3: TGCGCCAGCAGCCAAGATTGGCAGGGAGGTCAGCCCCAGCATTTT.